This is a list of T cell receptor beta chains from one sample in a study of shared clonotypes between healthy human individuals. The method was immunoSEQ multiplex PCR; TCRdb's version includes in-frame clones alone and lacks a portion of them. The table lists some 1.1 million clones, 60% to 80% of them singletons. The specimen was memory CD4+ T cells from PBMCs. These receptors were obtained from a man between 18 and 29 years old in good health. Some clones in this sample may be carry-over from other donors' samples. CDR3s include the opening cysteine and the closing phenylalanine or tryptophan. The order of the fields is CDR3 DNA, CDR3 protein, clone size, V gene, J gene, D gene. D genes are given only for firm matches. The size field is filled for only some rows; it gives once, few, many or a size class.

DNA: TGCGCCAGCTCGGGACAGGGAAGTTATGAAAAACTGTTTTTT; CDR3: CASSGQGSYEKLFF; size: few; V: TRBV5-1; J: TRBJ1-4; D: TRBD1
DNA: TGTGCCAGCAGTTACGGCAGGGTACTGGGGGAGACCCAGTACTTC; CDR3: CASSYGRVLGETQYF; size: .; V: TRBV6-5; J: TRBJ2-5; D: .
DNA: TGTGCCAGCAGCTTAACTAGCGGGAGCTCCTACGAGCAGTACTTC; CDR3: CASSLTSGSSYEQYF; size: many; V: TRBV7-3; J: TRBJ2-7; D: TRBD2
DNA: TGTGCCAGCAGCCCGCCGGCTGGAATGGTAGCTTTCTTT; CDR3: CASSPPAGMVAFF; size: .; V: TRBV7-9; J: TRBJ1-1; D: .
DNA: TGCAGCGTACCGACTGGGGCCAACTCCTACAATGAGCAGTTCTTC; CDR3: CSVPTGANSYNEQFF; size: .; V: TRBV29-1; J: TRBJ2-1; D: .
DNA: TGTGCCAGCAGTTTCTCCCTCCGACAGGGGCGCGACTATGGCTACACCTTC; CDR3: CASSFSLRQGRDYGYTF; size: .; V: TRBV2; J: TRBJ1-2; D: TRBD1
DNA: TGTGCCAGCAGTTTCACTACAGCCGTAGGGGAGTACTTC; CDR3: CASSFTTAVGEYF; size: .; V: TRBV6-6; J: TRBJ2-7; D: .
DNA: TGTGCCAGTAGTACGGACCCCCAAAGGAACTATGGCTACACCTTC; CDR3: CASSTDPQRNYGYTF; size: .; V: TRBV19; J: TRBJ1-2; D: .
DNA: TGTGCCAGCAGTTGGCTAGCGGGGTACAATGAGCAGTTCTTC; CDR3: CASSWLAGYNEQFF; size: few; V: TRBV27; J: TRBJ2-1; D: TRBD2
DNA: TGTGCCAGTAGCATAGCGGGTTGGGGCCCCTACGAGCAGTACTTC; CDR3: CASSIAGWGPYEQYF; size: .; V: TRBV19; J: TRBJ2-7; D: TRBD2
DNA: TGCGCCAGCAGCTTTGGGACAGGGGTTCTCCAAGAGACCCAGTACTTC; CDR3: CASSFGTGVLQETQYF; size: .; V: TRBV5-1; J: TRBJ2-5; D: TRBD1